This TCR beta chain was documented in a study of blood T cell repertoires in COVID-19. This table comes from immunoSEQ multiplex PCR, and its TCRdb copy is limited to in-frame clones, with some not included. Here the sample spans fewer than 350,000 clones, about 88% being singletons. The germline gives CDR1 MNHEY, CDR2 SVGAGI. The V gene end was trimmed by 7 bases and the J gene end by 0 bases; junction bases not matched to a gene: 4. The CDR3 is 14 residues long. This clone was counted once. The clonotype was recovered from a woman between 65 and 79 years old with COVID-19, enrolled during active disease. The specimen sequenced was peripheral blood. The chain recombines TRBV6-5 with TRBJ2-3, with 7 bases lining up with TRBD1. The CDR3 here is CASTVTGSTDTQYF. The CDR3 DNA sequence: TGTGCCAGCACCGTGACAGGGAGCACAGATACGCAGTATTTT.